Presented here are 5 T cell receptor beta chains from one specimen sequenced in a study of CD8 T cells in ankylosing spondylitis. TCRdb analysed the 5' RACE reads with MiXCR anew, one entry per CDR3 protein. This sample has about 240,000 distinct CDR3 sequences, with 8% to 9.5% found just once. The sample comprised blood, either unsorted or a sorted T cell fraction (not recorded which). The origin of the receptors is a male donor with ankylosing spondylitis or in good health (not recorded which).

This clonotype was observed at least ten times. This sequence joins TRBV20-1 and TRBJ2-1; 8 bases line up with TRBD2. Germline CDR1 and CDR2: DFQATT and SNEGSKA (reference sequence). The CDR3 is 15 amino acids. Trimming cost V 0 bases and J 3 bases; bases outside gene matches: 4. This CDR3 is CSARESGRDYNEQFF. CDR3 DNA: TGCAGTGCTAGAGAGAGCGGGAGAGACTACAATGAGCAGTTCTTC.

This clonotype has ten or more counts. V gene TRBV4-2 combines with J gene TRBJ2-6, with D possibly being TRBD2 (5 bases). Trimming took off 6 bases at V and 4 bases at J, with 7 bases between the two ends. CDR1 and CDR2 (germline): LGHNA, YNFKEQ. CDR3 length equals 13 residues. DNA of the CDR3: TGTGCCAGCAGTAGCGCGGGGGCCAACGTCCTGACTTTC. As protein: CASSSAGANVLTF.

This clonotype showed up many times. The chain's CDR3 is CASSLSPGQGAREQYF. DNA of the CDR3: TGTGCCAGCAGTTTATCGCCCGGACAGGGGGCGAGGGAGCAGTACTTC. This chain uses TRBV27 with TRBJ2-7, with TRBD1 matching over 11 bases. Germline-derived CDR1 and CDR2 are MNHEY and SMNVEV (reference sequence). V lost 0 bases and J lost 7; bases outside the gene matches: 8. This CDR3 comprises 16 residues.

This clonotype was counted ten times or more. V is TRBV7-2 and J is TRBJ1-6; D uncertain. The germline CDR1 and CDR2 sequences are SGHTA and FQGNSA. This CDR3 contains 17 residues. Trimming cost V 4 bases and J 0 bases, with 13 bases left between them. Here the CDR3 reads CASSYSQGSSYNSPLHF. In DNA, the CDR3 is TGTGCCAGCAGCTATTCCCAAGGGAGCTCCTATAATTCACCCCTCCACTTT. The full variable domain, rest sourced from reference TRBV7-2 and TRBJ1-6, is GAGVSQSPSNKVTEKGKDVELRCDPISGHTALYWYRQSLGQGLEFLIYFQGNSAPDKSGLPSDRFSAERTGGSVSTLTIQRTQQEDSAVYLCASSYSQGSSYNSPLHFGNGTRLTVT.

This clonotype appeared many times. This chain connects TRBV10-3 to TRBJ1-2, with D maybe TRBD1 (5 bases). From germline, CDR1 is ENHRY and CDR2 SYGVKD. Trimming stripped 3 bases from V and 0 bases from J, with 11 bases between. The CDR3 totals 15 residues. CDR3 sequence: CAISDRGSANYGYTF. In nucleotides, the CDR3 is TGTGCCATCAGTGACCGGGGGAGTGCTAACTATGGCTACACCTTC.